This paragraph covers one T cell receptor (beta chain) sequence. This table comes from immunoSEQ multiplex PCR, and its TCRdb copy is limited to in-frame clones, with some not included. The table lists about 170,000 clones, 70% to 90% of them singletons, with under 0.85% in the top ten. Germline loops: CDR1 PRHDT, CDR2 FYEKMQ (reference sequence). V lost 0 bases to trimming and J lost 2 bases, with 5 bases between them. The CDR3 has 14 residues. The source of the sample is a study of blood T cell repertoires in COVID-19. Study summary: PBMCs, B-cell-depleted T cells, or T cells provided the cDNA or gDNA that made up the material.

The chain uses TRBV13 and TRBJ1-5; D unresolved. The receptor was isolated from a woman between 18 and 30 years old who had recovered from COVID-19. Sequenced material: PBMCs or T cells enriched from blood (not recorded which). CDR3 region: CASSLGRGNQPQHF. The CDR3 nucleotides are TGTGCCAGCAGCTTAGGCCGGGGCAATCAGCCCCAGCATTTT.